A selection of T cell receptor beta chains follows, all from one sample in a study of cytotoxic CD8 clonotypes in ibrutinib-treated CLL. Clones were read by immunoSEQ multiplex PCR, and TCRdb kept only the in-frame ones, dropping some. Among fewer than 90,000 clones, 70% to 90% were seen once, and the ten largest hold more than 5%. The material sequenced was PBMCs, taken before ibrutinib treatment. The receptors come from a human donor with chronic lymphocytic leukemia. CDR3s include the opening cysteine and the closing phenylalanine or tryptophan. The order of the fields is clone size, CDR3 length, J gene, V gene, D gene, CDR3 DNA, CDR3 protein. The D gene is left open where the match is weak. The size entry is marked missing in some rows and otherwise reads once, few, many or a size class.

clone size: once
CDR3 length: 17
J gene: TRBJ2-7
V gene: TRBV5-1
D gene: TRBD1
CDR3 DNA: TGCGCCAGTGCGACTCGGACGCAGACAGGGGGCCTCTACGAGCAGTACTTC
CDR3 protein: CASATRTQTGGLYEQYF

clone size: .
CDR3 length: 15
J gene: TRBJ2-7
V gene: TRBV7-8
D gene: TRBD1
CDR3 DNA: TGTGCCAGCAGGCTGCAGGGGGCAAAGAGCTACGAGCAGTACTTC
CDR3 protein: CASRLQGAKSYEQYF

clone size: .
CDR3 length: 18
J gene: TRBJ2-7
V gene: TRBV27
D gene: TRBD2
CDR3 DNA: TGTGCCAGCAGTTCGGCCCTGATTAGCGGGAATTTCGTCTACGAGCAGTACTTC
CDR3 protein: CASSSALISGNFVYEQYF

clone size: .
CDR3 length: 16
J gene: TRBJ2-7
V gene: TRBV5-5
D gene: TRBD2
CDR3 DNA: TGTGCCAGCAGCCCCGGACTAGCCTCCCTCTCCTACGAGCAGTACTTC
CDR3 protein: CASSPGLASLSYEQYF

clone size: .
CDR3 length: 15
J gene: TRBJ2-3
V gene: TRBV6-1
D gene: TRBD1
CDR3 DNA: TGTGCCAGCAGTGAGGGACAGAGGTACACAGATACGCAGTATTTT
CDR3 protein: CASSEGQRYTDTQYF

clone size: .
CDR3 length: 14
J gene: TRBJ1-1
V gene: TRBV28
D gene: .
CDR3 DNA: TGTGCCAGCTGGGCGCGGGGGTCCAGGACTGAAGCTTTCTTT
CDR3 protein: CASWARGSRTEAFF

clone size: .
CDR3 length: 14
J gene: TRBJ2-4
V gene: TRBV5-1
D gene: .
CDR3 DNA: TGCGCCAGCAGCCCGACCGGGGTCGGAAACATTCAGTACTTC
CDR3 protein: CASSPTGVGNIQYF

clone size: .
CDR3 length: 16
J gene: TRBJ2-1
V gene: TRBV27
D gene: .
CDR3 DNA: TGTGCCAGCAGTCCCCTACAGGGAAGCTCCTACAATGAGCAGTTCTTC
CDR3 protein: CASSPLQGSSYNEQFF

clone size: .
CDR3 length: 19
J gene: TRBJ2-3
V gene: TRBV5-4
D gene: TRBD2
CDR3 DNA: TGTGCCAGCAGCTCACCGGGACTAGCGGGAGATGCGGGCACAGATACGCAGTATTTT
CDR3 protein: CASSSPGLAGDAGTDTQYF

clone size: .
CDR3 length: 14
J gene: TRBJ1-1
V gene: TRBV7-9
D gene: .
CDR3 DNA: TGTGCCAGCAGCTTTCATGGACGGGACACTGAAGCTTTCTTT
CDR3 protein: CASSFHGRDTEAFF

clone size: few
CDR3 length: 15
J gene: TRBJ1-2
V gene: TRBV5-1
D gene: .
CDR3 DNA: TGCGCCAGCAGCTACGTGGGGGATACGAACTATGGCTACACCTTC
CDR3 protein: CASSYVGDTNYGYTF

clone size: .
CDR3 length: 16
J gene: TRBJ1-3
V gene: TRBV5-6
D gene: .
CDR3 DNA: TGTGCCAGCAGCGAGATCGGGACCGCAACTGGAAACACCATATATTTT
CDR3 protein: CASSEIGTATGNTIYF

clone size: .
CDR3 length: 13
J gene: TRBJ1-3
V gene: TRBV29-1
D gene: .
CDR3 DNA: TGCAGCGTTGAACACAGCACTGGAAACACCATATATTTT
CDR3 protein: CSVEHSTGNTIYF

clone size: .
CDR3 length: 14
J gene: TRBJ1-1
V gene: TRBV6-1
D gene: .
CDR3 DNA: TGTGCCAGCGGTATAGGGGGATTGAACACTGAAGCTTTCTTT
CDR3 protein: CASGIGGLNTEAFF

clone size: .
CDR3 length: 14
J gene: TRBJ1-1
V gene: TRBV6-5
D gene: .
CDR3 DNA: TGTGCCAGCAGCCCCGGACAATTCGGGACGAAAGCTTTCTTT
CDR3 protein: CASSPGQFGTKAFF

clone size: .
CDR3 length: 15
J gene: TRBJ1-2
V gene: TRBV7-6
D gene: TRBD1
CDR3 DNA: TGTGCCAGCAGCCCGAGACAGGGCCCCCTCTATGGCTACACCTTC
CDR3 protein: CASSPRQGPLYGYTF

clone size: .
CDR3 length: 15
J gene: TRBJ2-7
V gene: TRBV18
D gene: .
CDR3 DNA: TGTGCCAGCTCACCCCAGGGGGGGAGTAGGCGGGAGCAGTACTTC
CDR3 protein: CASSPQGGSRREQYF

clone size: .
CDR3 length: 13
J gene: TRBJ1-1
V gene: TRBV7-2
D gene: .
CDR3 DNA: TGTGCCAGCAGCCATGGACAGAACACTGAAGCTTTCTTT
CDR3 protein: CASSHGQNTEAFF

clone size: .
CDR3 length: 14
J gene: TRBJ1-2
V gene: TRBV6-5
D gene: TRBD1
CDR3 DNA: TGTGCCAGCAAAGACAGGGCCTTGAGCTATGGCTACACCTTC
CDR3 protein: CASKDRALSYGYTF

clone size: .
CDR3 length: 15
J gene: TRBJ1-4
V gene: TRBV6-5
D gene: .
CDR3 DNA: TGTGCCAGCAGTTACTCGTTCCAGGGTGGTGAAAAACTGTTTTTT
CDR3 protein: CASSYSFQGGEKLFF

clone size: many
CDR3 length: 14
J gene: TRBJ2-3
V gene: TRBV5-1
D gene: .
CDR3 DNA: TGCGCCAGCCATGACGGGAGTCCCACAGATACGCAGTATTTT
CDR3 protein: CASHDGSPTDTQYF

clone size: .
CDR3 length: 15
J gene: TRBJ1-1
V gene: TRBV25-1
D gene: .
CDR3 DNA: TGTGCCAGCAGTGATTCCGGGATAATGAACACTGAAGCTTTCTTT
CDR3 protein: CASSDSGIMNTEAFF

clone size: .
CDR3 length: 14
J gene: TRBJ2-6
V gene: TRBV6-1
D gene: .
CDR3 DNA: TGTGCGGAGAGGTCACCCTCTGGGGCCAACGTCCTGACTTTC
CDR3 protein: CAERSPSGANVLTF

clone size: .
CDR3 length: 15
J gene: TRBJ2-7
V gene: TRBV19
D gene: .
CDR3 DNA: TGTGCCAGTAGTACGGGGACGGTGAGCTCCTACGAGCAGTACTTC
CDR3 protein: CASSTGTVSSYEQYF

clone size: .
CDR3 length: 15
J gene: TRBJ2-1
V gene: TRBV6-4
D gene: TRBD2
CDR3 DNA: TGTGCCAGCAGCCCCCTTGCGGGAGCCTACAATGAGCAGTTCTTC
CDR3 protein: CASSPLAGAYNEQFF

clone size: .
CDR3 length: 15
J gene: TRBJ2-4
V gene: TRBV27
D gene: .
CDR3 DNA: TGTGCCAGCAGTTTGAGGAGGACCGCGCCGGGCATTCAGTACTTC
CDR3 protein: CASSLRRTAPGIQYF